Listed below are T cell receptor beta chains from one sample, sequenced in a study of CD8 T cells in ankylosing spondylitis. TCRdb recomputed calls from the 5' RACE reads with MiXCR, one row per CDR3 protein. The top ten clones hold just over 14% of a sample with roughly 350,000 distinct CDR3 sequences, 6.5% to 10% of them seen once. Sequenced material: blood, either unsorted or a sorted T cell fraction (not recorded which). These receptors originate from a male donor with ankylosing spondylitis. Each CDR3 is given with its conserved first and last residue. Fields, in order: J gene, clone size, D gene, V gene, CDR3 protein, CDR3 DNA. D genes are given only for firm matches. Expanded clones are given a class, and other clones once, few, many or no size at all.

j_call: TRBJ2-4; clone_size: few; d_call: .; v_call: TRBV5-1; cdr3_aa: CASSLGTRVNIQYF; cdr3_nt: TGCGCCAGCAGCTTGGGTACTAGAGTCAACATTCAGTACTTC
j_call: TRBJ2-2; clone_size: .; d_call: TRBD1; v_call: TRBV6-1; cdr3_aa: CASIRQGRTGELFF; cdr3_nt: TGTGCCAGCATCCGACAGGGGCGGACCGGGGAGCTGTTTTTT
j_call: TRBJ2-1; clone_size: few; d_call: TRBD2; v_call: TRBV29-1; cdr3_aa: CSVEDLWGLARMRDNEQFF; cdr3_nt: TGCAGCGTTGAAGATCTCTGGGGACTAGCGAGAATGAGGGACAATGAGCAGTTCTTC
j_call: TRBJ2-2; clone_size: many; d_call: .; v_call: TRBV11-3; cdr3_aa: CASSQGLDTGELFF; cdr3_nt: TGTGCCAGCAGCCAAGGATTGGACACCGGGGAGCTGTTTTTT
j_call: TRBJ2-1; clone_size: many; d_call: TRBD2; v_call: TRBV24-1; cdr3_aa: CATEAGAYNEQFF; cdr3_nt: TGTGCCACCGAGGCGGGAGCCTACAATGAGCAGTTCTTC
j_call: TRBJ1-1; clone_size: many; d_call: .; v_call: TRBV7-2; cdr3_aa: CASSRDGMNTEAFF; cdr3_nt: TGTGCCAGCAGCCGGGACGGTATGAACACTGAAGCTTTCTTT
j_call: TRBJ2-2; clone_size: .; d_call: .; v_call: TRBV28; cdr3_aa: CASSFAGGLSPGELFF; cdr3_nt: TGTGCCAGCAGTTTCGCCGGGGGACTCTCCCCCGGGGAGCTGTTTTTT
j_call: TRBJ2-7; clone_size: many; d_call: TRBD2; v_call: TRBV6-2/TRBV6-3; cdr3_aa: CASSLPGLARPYEQYF; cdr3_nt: TGTGCCAGCAGTCTCCCGGGACTAGCGAGGCCCTACGAGCAGTACTTC
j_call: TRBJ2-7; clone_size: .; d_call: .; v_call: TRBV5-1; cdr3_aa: CASSLKGGTEGTVQYF; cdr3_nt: TGCGCCAGCAGCCTGAAGGGGGGGACGGAGGGTACGGTGCAGTACTTC
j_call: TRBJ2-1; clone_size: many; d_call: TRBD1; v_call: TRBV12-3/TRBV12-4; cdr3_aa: CATRGGSSLYNEQFF; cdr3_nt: TGTGCCACCCGAGGGGGCTCATCCCTTTACAATGAGCAGTTCTTC
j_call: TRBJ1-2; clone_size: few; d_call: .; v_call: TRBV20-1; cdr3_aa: CSARASGVRYGYTF; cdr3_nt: TGCAGTGCTAGAGCATCCGGCGTACGGTATGGCTACACCTTC
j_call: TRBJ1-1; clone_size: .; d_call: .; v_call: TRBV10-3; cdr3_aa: CAISVEGLNTEAFF; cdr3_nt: TGTGCCATCAGTGTTGAGGGTCTGAACACTGAAGCTTTCTTT
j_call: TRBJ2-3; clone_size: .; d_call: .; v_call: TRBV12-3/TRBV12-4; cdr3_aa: CASSLSTETGSGNTQYF; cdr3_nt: TGTGCCAGCAGTTTATCGACGGAAACAGGGTCGGGAAATACGCAGTATTTT
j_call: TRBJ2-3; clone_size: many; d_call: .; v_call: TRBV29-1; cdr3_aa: CSVIPPGQSTDTQYF; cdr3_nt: TGCAGCGTGATTCCTCCGGGACAAAGCACAGATACGCAGTATTTT
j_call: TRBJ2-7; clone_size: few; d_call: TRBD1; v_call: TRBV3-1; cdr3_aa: CASSQRDRGDGEQYF; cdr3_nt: TGTGCCAGCAGCCAAAGGGACAGGGGGGACGGGGAGCAGTACTTC
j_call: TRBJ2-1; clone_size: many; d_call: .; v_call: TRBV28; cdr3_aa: CASSLEYNEQFF; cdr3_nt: TGTGCCAGCAGTTTGGAATACAATGAGCAGTTCTTC
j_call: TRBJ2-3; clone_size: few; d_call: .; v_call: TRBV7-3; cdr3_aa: CASSSGTALGTDTQYF; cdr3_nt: TGTGCCAGCAGCTCCGGGACTGCGCTGGGCACAGATACGCAGTATTTT
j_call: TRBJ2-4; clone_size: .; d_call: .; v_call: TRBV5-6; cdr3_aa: CASRRGVAGADIQYF; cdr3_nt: TGTGCCAGCAGAAGGGGGGTGGCGGGAGCGGACATTCAGTACTTC
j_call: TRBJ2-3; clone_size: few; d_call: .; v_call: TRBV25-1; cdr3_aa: CASSWTSTDTQYF; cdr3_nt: TGTGCCAGCTCTTGGACTTCCACAGATACGCAGTATTTT
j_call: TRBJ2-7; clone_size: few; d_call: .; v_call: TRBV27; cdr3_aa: CASSLLSSYEQYF; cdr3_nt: TGTGCCAGCAGTCTGCTAAGCTCCTACGAGCAGTACTTC
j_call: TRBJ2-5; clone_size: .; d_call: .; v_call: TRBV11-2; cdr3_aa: CASSLGAGPMGETQYF; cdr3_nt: TGTGCCAGCAGCTTAGGGGCGGGACCCATGGGAGAGACCCAGTACTTC
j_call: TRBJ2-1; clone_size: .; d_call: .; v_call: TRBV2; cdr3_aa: CASIRGGYNEQFF; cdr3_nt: TGTGCCAGCATAAGGGGAGGATACAATGAGCAGTTCTTC
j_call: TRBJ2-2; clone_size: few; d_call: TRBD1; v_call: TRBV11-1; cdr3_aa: CASSSTLVGTRGWNTGELFF; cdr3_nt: TGTGCCAGCAGCTCAACCCTGGTTGGGACCAGGGGGTGGAACACCGGGGAGCTGTTTTTT
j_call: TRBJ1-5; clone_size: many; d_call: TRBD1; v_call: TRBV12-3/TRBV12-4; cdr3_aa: CASSLLGQGAHGNQPQHF; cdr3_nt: TGTGCCAGCAGTTTATTAGGACAGGGGGCGCACGGCAATCAGCCCCAGCATTTT
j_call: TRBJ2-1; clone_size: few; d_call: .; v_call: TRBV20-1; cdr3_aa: CSLPKSDEQFF; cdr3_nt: TGCAGTCTCCCGAAGAGCGATGAGCAGTTCTTC